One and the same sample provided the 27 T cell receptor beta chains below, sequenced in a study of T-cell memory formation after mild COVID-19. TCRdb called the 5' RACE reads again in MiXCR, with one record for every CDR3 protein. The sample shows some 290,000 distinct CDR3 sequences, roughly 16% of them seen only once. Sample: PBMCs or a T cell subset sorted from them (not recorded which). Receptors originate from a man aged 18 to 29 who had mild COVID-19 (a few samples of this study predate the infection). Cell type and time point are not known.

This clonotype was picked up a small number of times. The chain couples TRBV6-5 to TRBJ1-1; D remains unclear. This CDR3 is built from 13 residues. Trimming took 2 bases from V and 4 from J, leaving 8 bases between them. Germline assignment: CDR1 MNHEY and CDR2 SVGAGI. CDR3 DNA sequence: TGTGCCAGCAGTTACCTTCGAACCACTGAAGCTTTCTTT. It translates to CASSYLRTTEAFF.

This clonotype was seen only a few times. CDR3 DNA: TGTGCCAGCAGCTTGAGTTTTACTGGAGGGACAGATACGCAGTATTTT. The encoded protein is CASSLSFTGGTDTQYF. V gene TRBV7-3 combines with J gene TRBJ2-3, with D maybe TRBD2 (6 bases). With 3 bases removed from V and 3 bases from J, the gap between germline ends came to 16 bases. The length of the CDR3 is 16 residues. From germline, CDR1 is SGHTA and CDR2 FQGTGA.

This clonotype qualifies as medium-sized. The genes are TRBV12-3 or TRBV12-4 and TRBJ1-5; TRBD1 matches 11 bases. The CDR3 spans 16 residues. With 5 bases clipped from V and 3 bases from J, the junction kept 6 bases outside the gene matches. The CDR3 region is CASSQGQGVLNQPQHF. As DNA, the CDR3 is TGTGCCAGCAGTCAGGGACAGGGGGTCCTCAATCAGCCCCAGCATTTT.

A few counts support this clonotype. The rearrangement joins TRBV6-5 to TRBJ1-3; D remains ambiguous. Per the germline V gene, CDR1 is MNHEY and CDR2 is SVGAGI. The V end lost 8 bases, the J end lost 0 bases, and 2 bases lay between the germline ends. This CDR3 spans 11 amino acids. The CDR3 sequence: CASHSGNTIYF. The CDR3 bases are TGTGCCAGCCACTCTGGAAACACCATATATTTT.

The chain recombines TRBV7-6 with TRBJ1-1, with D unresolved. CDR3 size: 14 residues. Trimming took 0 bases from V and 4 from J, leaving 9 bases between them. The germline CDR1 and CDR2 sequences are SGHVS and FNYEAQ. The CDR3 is CASSLALGFTEAFF. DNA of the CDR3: TGTGCCAGCAGCTTAGCGCTCGGGTTCACTGAAGCTTTCTTT. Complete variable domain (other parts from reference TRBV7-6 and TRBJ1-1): GAGVSQSPRYKVTKRGQDVALRCDPISGHVSLYWYRQALGQGPEFLTYFNYEAQQDKSGLPNDRFSAERPEGSISTLTIQRTEQRDSAMYRCASSLALGFTEAFFGQGTRLTVV.

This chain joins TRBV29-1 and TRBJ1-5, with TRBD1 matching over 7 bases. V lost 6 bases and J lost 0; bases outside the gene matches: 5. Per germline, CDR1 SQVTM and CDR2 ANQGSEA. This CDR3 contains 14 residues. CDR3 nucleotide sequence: TGCAGCGTCTTCGGACAGGTTAGCAATCAGCCCCAGCATTTT. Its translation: CSVFGQVSNQPQHF.

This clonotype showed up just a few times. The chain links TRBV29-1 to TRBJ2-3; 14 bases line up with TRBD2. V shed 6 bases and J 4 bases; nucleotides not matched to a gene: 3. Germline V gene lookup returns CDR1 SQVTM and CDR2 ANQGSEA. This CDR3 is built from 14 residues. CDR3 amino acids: CSVGTSGGPDTQYF. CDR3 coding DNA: TGCAGCGTGGGGACTAGCGGGGGCCCAGATACGCAGTATTTT.

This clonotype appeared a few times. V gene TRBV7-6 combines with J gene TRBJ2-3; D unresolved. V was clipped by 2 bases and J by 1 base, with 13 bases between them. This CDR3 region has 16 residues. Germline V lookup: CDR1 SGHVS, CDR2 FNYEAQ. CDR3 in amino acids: CASSLTVPWGTDTQYF. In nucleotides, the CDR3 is TGTGCCAGCAGCTTAACAGTCCCCTGGGGCACAGATACGCAGTATTTT. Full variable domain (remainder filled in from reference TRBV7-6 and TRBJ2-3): GAGVSQSPRYKVTKRGQDVALRCDPISGHVSLYWYRQALGQGPEFLTYFNYEAQQDKSGLPNDRFSAERPEGSISTLTIQRTEQRDSAMYRCASSLTVPWGTDTQYFGPGTRLTVL.

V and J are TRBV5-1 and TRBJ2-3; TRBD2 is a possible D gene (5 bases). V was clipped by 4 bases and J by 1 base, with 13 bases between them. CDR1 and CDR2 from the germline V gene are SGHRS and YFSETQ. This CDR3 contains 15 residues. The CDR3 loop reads CASSPASGRTDTQYF. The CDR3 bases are TGCGCCAGCAGCCCTGCCAGCGGACGCACAGATACGCAGTATTTT.

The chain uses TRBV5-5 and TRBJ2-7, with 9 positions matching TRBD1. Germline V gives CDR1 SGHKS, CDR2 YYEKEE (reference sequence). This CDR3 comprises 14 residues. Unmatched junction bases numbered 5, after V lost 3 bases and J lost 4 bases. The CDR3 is CASSYPGQGYEQYV. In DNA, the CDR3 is TGTGCCAGCAGCTATCCGGGACAGGGATACGAGCAGTACGTC.

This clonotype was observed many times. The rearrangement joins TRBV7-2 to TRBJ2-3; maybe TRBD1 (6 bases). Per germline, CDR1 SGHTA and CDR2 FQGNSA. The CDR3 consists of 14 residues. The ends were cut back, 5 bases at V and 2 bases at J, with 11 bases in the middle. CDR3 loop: CASSTGHDTDTQYF. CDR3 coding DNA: TGTGCCAGCAGCACGGGACATGACACAGATACGCAGTATTTT. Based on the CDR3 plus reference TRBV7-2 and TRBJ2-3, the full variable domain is GAGVSQSPSNKVTEKGKDVELRCDPISGHTALYWYRQSLGQGLEFLIYFQGNSAPDKSGLPSDRFSAERTGGSVSTLTIQRTQQEDSAVYLCASSTGHDTDTQYFGPGTRLTVL.

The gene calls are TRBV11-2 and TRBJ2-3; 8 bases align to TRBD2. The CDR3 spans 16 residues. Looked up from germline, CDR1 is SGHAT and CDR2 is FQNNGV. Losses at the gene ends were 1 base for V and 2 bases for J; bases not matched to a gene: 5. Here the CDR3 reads CASSLAVAGNTDTQYF. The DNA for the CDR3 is TGTGCCAGCAGCTTAGCGGTAGCGGGAAACACAGATACGCAGTATTTT.

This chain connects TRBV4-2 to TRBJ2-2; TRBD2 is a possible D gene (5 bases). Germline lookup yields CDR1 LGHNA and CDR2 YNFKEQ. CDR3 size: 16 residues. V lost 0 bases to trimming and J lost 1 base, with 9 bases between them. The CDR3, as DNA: TGTGCCAGCAGCCAAGAAGGGAGTCGGAACACCGGGGAGCTGTTTTTT. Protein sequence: CASSQEGSRNTGELFF.

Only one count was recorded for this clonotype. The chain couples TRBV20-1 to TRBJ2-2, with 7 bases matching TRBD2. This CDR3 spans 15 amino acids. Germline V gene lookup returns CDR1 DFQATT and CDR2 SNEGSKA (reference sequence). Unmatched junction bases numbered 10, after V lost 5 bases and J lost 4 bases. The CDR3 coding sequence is TGCAGTGCTGTGGATGGGACGGGAGGCACCGGGGAGCTGTTTTTT. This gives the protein CSAVDGTGGTGELFF.

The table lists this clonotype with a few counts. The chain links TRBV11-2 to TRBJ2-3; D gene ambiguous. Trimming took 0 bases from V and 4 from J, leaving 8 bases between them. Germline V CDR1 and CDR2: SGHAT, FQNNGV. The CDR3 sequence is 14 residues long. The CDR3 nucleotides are TGTGCCAGCAGCTTAGACAGGTCTTCAGATACGCAGTATTTT. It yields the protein CASSLDRSSDTQYF. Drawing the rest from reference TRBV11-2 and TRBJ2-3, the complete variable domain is EAGVAQSPRYKIIEKRQSVAFWCNPISGHATLYWYQQILGQGPKLLIQFQNNGVVDDSQLPKDRFSAERLKGVDSTLKIQPAKLEDSAVYLCASSLDRSSDTQYFGPGTRLTVL.

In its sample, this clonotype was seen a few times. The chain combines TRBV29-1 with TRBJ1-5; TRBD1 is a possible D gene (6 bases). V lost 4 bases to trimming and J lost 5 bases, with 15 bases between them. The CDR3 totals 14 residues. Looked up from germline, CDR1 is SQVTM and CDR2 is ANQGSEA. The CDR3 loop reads CSVAETGKDQPQHF. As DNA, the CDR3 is TGCAGCGTTGCTGAGACAGGAAAAGATCAGCCCCAGCATTTT.

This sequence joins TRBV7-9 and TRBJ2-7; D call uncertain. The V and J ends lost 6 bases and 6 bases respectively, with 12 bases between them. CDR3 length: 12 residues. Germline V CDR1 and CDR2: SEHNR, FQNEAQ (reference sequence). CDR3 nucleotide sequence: TGTGCCAGCAGTCTTAGAACCGGCGAGCAGTACGTC. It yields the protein CASSLRTGEQYV.

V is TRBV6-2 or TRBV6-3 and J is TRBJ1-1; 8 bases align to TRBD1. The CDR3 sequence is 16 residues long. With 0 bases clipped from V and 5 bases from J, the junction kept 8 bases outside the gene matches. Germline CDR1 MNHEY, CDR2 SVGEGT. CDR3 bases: TGTGCCAGCAGTTACTCCATCGACACAGGGGGAACTGAAGCTTTCTTT. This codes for CASSYSIDTGGTEAFF.

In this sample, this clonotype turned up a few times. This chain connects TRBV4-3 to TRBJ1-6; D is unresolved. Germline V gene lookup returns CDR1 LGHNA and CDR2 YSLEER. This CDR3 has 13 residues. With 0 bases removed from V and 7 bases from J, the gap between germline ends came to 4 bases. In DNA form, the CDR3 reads TGCGCCAGCAGCCAAGAAATGAATTCACCCCTCCACTTT. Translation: CASSQEMNSPLHF.

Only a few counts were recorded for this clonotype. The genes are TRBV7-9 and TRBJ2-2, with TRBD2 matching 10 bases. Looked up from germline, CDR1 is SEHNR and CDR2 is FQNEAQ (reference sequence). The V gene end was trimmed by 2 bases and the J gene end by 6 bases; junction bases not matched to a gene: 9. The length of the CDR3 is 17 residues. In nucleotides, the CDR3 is TGTGCCAGCAGCTTATCCAGCGGGGGGGCGCTCGCCGGGGAGCTGTTTTTT. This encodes CASSLSSGGALAGELFF.

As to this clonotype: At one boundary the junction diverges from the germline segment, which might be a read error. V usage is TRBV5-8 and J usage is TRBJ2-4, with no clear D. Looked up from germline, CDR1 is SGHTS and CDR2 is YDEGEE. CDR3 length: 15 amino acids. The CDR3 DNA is TGTGCCAGCATCTTGAGGAGTAAAGCCAAAAACATTCAGTACTTC. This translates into CASILRSKAKNIQYF.

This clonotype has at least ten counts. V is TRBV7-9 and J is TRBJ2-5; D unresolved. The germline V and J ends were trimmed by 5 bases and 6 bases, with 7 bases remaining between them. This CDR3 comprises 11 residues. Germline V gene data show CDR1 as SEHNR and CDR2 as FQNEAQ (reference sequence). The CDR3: CASSISQTQYF. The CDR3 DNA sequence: TGTGCCAGCAGCATCTCACAGACCCAGTACTTC.

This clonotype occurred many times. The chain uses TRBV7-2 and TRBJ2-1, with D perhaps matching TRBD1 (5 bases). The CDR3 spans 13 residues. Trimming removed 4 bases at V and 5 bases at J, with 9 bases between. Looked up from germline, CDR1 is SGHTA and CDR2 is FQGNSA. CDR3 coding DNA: TGTGCCAGCAGCTGGACAAAAGACAATGAGCAGTTCTTC. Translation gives CASSWTKDNEQFF.

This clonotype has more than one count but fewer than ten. The CDR3 DNA follows: TGCGCCAGCAGCTTTGCGGCCGGGAGAGAACTTGAGCAGTTCTTC. Translating it yields CASSFAAGRELEQFF. The rearrangement links TRBV5-1 to TRBJ2-1, with TRBD2 as a possible D gene (6 bases). V lost 2 bases, J lost 9 bases, and 18 bases lay in between. CDR3 length equals 15 residues. CDR1 is SGHRS, CDR2 YFSETQ, per germline.

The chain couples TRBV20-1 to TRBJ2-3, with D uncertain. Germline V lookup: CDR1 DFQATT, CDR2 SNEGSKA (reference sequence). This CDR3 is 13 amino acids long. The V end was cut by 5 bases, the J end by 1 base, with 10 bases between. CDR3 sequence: CSADQIGTDTQYF. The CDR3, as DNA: TGCAGTGCTGACCAAATAGGCACAGATACGCAGTATTTT.

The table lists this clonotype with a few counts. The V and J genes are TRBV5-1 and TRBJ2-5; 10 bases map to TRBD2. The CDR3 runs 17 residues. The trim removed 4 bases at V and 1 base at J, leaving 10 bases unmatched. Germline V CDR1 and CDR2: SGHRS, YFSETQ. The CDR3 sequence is CASSPAASGGLQETQYF. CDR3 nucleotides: TGCGCCAGCAGCCCGGCGGCTAGCGGGGGCCTCCAAGAGACCCAGTACTTC.

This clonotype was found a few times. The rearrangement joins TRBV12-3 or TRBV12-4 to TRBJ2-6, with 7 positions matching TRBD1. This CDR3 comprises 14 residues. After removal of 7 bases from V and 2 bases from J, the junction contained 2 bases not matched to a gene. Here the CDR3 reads CASKQGTGANVLTF. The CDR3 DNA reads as TGTGCCAGCAAACAGGGGACTGGGGCCAACGTCCTGACTTTC.